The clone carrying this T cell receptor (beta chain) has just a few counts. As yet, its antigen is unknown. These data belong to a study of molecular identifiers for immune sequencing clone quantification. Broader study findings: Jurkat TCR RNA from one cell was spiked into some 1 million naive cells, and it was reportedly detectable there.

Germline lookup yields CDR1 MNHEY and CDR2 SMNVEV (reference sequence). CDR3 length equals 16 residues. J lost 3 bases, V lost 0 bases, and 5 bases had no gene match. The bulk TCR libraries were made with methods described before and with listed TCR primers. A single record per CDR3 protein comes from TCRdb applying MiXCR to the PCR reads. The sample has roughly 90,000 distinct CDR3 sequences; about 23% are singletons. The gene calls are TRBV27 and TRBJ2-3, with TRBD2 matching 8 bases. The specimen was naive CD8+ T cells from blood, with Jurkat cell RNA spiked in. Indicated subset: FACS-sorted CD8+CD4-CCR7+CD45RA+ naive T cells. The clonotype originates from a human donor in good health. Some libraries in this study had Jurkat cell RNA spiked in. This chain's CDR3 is CASSLSFSGKTDTQYF. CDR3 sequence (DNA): TGTGCCAGCAGTTTATCGTTTAGCGGGAAGACAGATACGCAGTATTTT.